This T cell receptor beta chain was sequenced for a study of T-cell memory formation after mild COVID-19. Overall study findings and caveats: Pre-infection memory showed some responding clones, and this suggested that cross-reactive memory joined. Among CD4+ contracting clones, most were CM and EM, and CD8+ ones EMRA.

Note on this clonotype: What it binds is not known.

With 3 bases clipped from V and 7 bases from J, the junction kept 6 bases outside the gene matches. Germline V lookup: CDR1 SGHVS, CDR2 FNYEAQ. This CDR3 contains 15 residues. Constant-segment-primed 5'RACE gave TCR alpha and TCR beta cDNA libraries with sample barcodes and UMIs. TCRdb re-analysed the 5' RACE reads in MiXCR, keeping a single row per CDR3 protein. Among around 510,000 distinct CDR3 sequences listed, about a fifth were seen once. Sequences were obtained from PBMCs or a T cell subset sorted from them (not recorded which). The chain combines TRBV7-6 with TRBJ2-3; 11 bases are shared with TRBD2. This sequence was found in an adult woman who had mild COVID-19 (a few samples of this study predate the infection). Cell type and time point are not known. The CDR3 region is CASSFSGGAGNTQYF. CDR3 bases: TGTGCCAGCAGCTTTAGCGGGGGGGCCGGAAATACGCAGTATTTT.